A selection of T cell receptor beta chains follows, all from one sample in a study of technical replicates of blood from a handful of donors. Profiling relied on immunoSEQ multiplex PCR, and the TCRdb table lists in-frame clones only, not all of them. Among about 86,000 clones listed, 96% were seen once. The source material was T cells isolated from PBMCs. Receptor source: a human donor in good health. Both conserved end residues are part of each CDR3. A D gene is named only where the DNA matches it firmly. A clone size is listed for some rows: how often the clone was seen (once, few, many), or a class if it is expanded.

V gene,D gene,J gene,clone size,CDR3 protein,CDR3 DNA
TRBV5-5,TRBD1,TRBJ1-4,-,CASSAGGANTANEKLFF,TGTGCCAGCAGCGCAGGGGGCGCGAATACAGCTAATGAAAAACTGTTTTTT
TRBV2,TRBD2,TRBJ2-1,-,CASSGLAGANEQFF,TGTGCCAGCTCCGGACTAGCGGGAGCGAATGAGCAGTTCTTC
TRBV14,TRBD1,TRBJ2-7,-,CASSQQQGAYYEQYF,TGTGCCAGCAGCCAACAACAGGGGGCTTACTACGAGCAGTACTTC
TRBV9,-,TRBJ1-4,-,CASRGGGKNEKLFF,TGTGCCAGCCGGGGCGGGGGGAAAAATGAAAAACTGTTTTTT
TRBV4-2,-,TRBJ2-5,-,CASSQESGYETQYF,TGTGCCAGCAGCCAAGAATCGGGGTACGAGACCCAGTACTTC
TRBV11-2,-,TRBJ2-7,-,CASSLIRDIRSTEQYF,TGTGCCAGCAGCTTGATCCGGGACATCCGTTCTACCGAGCAGTACTTC
TRBV19,TRBD1,TRBJ1-3,-,CASSPQGARNTIYF,TGTGCCAGTAGTCCACAGGGGGCGAGAAACACCATATATTTT
TRBV7-6,-,TRBJ1-1,few,CASSLVGLNTEAFF,TGTGCCAGCAGCTTAGTTGGCCTGAACACTGAAGCTTTCTTT
TRBV5-1,TRBD1,TRBJ1-2,-,CASSLGGAGGQDYGYTF,TGCGCCAGCAGCTTGGGAGGGGCAGGGGGCCAGGACTATGGCTACACCTTC
TRBV5-4,-,TRBJ2-7,few,CASSSKGQLYEQYF,TGTGCCAGCAGCTCGAAAGGACAGCTCTACGAGCAGTACTTC
TRBV28,TRBD1,TRBJ1-5,-,CASRTDREVQPQHF,TGTGCCAGCAGGACGGACAGGGAGGTACAGCCCCAGCATTTT